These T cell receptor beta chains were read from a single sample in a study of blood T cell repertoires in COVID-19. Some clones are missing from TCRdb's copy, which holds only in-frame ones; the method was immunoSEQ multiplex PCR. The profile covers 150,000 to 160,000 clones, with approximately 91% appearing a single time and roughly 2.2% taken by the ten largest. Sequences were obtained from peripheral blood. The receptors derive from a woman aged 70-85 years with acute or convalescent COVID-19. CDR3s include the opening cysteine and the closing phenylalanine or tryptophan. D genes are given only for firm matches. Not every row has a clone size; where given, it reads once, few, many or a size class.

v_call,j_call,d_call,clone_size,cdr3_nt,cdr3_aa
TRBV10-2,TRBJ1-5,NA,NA,TGCGCCAGCAGTGGGACAGTAAATCAGCCCCAGCATTTT,CASSGTVNQPQHF
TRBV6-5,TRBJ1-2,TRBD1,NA,TGTGCCAGCAGTCAACAGACAGGGGGAGGCTACACCTTC,CASSQQTGGGYTF
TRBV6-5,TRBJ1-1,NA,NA,TGTGCCAGCAGTTACTCCAATCTGGGGGCAACTGAAGCTTTCTTT,CASSYSNLGATEAFF
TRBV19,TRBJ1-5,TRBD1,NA,TGTGCCAGTAGTAGCCCGGGACAGGGAAATCAGCCCCAGCATTTT,CASSSPGQGNQPQHF
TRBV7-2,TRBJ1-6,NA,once,TGTGCCAGCAGCTTAGCCCAGCGAGGTTCACCCCTCCACTTT,CASSLAQRGSPLHF
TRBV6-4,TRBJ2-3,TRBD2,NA,TGTGCCAGCAGTGCCAACGGGGGGGCCCCAGATACGCAGTATTTT,CASSANGGAPDTQYF
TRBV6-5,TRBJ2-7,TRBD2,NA,TGTGCCAGCAGCCAGCGGGGGAACTCCTACGAGCAGTACTTC,CASSQRGNSYEQYF
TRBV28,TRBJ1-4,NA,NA,TGTGCCAGCAGTAATGAGCGGGGGGCGCAGGAAGGAAAACTGTTTTTT,CASSNERGAQEGKLFF
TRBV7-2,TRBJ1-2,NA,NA,TGTGCCAGCAGCTTAGTCGGGATCGGTGGCTACACCTTC,CASSLVGIGGYTF
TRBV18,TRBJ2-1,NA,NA,TGTGCCAGCTCACAGCTCCGCTCCTACAATGAGCAGTTCTTC,CASSQLRSYNEQFF
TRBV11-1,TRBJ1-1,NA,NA,TGTGCCAGCAGCTTCGCAGGGAACACTGAAGCTTTCTTT,CASSFAGNTEAFF
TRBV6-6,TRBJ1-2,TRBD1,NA,TGTGCCAGCAGTCGGACAGGGGGAGGTTTTCAATCTAACTATGGCTACACCTTC,CASSRTGGGFQSNYGYTF
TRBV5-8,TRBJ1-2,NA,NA,TGTGCCAGCAGCTTGCGGGAGGCCTATGGCTACACCTTC,CASSLREAYGYTF
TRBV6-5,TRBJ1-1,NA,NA,TGTGCCAGCAACGAGGAAGCGAGGAGGGGGGGAGCTTTCTTT,CASNEEARRGGAFF
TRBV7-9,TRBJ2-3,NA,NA,TGTGCCGGTCGGCAGGGCGCAGATACGCAGTATTTT,CAGRQGADTQYF
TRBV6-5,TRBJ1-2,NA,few,TGTGCCAGCAGTTACAGCAAACTTAACTATGGCTACACCTTC,CASSYSKLNYGYTF
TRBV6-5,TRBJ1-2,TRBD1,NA,TGTGCCAGCAGTTACTCGACCGGGACAGGGAACTATGGCTACACCTTC,CASSYSTGTGNYGYTF
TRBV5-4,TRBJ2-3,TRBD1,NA,TGTGCCAGCAGCGCTGTAACCGGGACAGGGCGAAATACGCAGTATTTT,CASSAVTGTGRNTQYF
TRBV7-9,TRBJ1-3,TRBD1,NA,TGTGCCAGCAGCTTACCCAGGGGGCCTGGAAACACCATATATTTT,CASSLPRGPGNTIYF
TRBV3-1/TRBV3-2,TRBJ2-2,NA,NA,TGTGCCAGCAGCCAAGTTAGGGCAGGGGTTAGCACCGGGGAGCTGTTTTTT,CASSQVRAGVSTGELFF
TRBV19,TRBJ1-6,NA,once,TGTGCCAGTAGTATAGACGGACAGATCAATTCACCCCTCCACTTT,CASSIDGQINSPLHF
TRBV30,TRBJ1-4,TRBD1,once,TGTGCCTGGAGCTGGGGGACAGGAGGCGAAAAACTGTTTTTT,CAWSWGTGGEKLFF
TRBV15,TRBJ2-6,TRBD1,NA,TGTGCCACCAGCAGACCAGACAGGGTATCAACTGGGGCCAACGTCCTGACTTTC,CATSRPDRVSTGANVLTF
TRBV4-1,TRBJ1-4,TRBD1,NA,TGCGCCAGCAGCCTAACACAGGGGGCGGGGGAAAAACTGTTTTTT,CASSLTQGAGEKLFF
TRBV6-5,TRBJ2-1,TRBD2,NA,TGTGCCAGCAGTTTCCTCGGGGGGGCCTACAATGAGCAGTTCTTC,CASSFLGGAYNEQFF
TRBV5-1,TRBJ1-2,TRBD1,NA,TGCGCCAGCACCCAGAGCCCTGGGACAGGGAGGCCAGGGAGCTACACCTTC,CASTQSPGTGRPGSYTF
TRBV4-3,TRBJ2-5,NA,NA,TGCGCCAGCAGCCAAAACGACACCCGACAAGAGACCCAGTACTTC,CASSQNDTRQETQYF
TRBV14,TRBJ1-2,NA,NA,TGTGCCAGCAGCATTCGACAGACCGATGGCTACACCTTC,CASSIRQTDGYTF
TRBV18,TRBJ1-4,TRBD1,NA,TGTGCCAGCTCTCTGCGACAGGGGGCGGCAACTAATGAAAAACTGTTTTTT,CASSLRQGAATNEKLFF
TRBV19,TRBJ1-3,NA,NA,TGTGCCAGTACTTTTGGAAGCGGCTCTGGAAACACCATATATTTT,CASTFGSGSGNTIYF
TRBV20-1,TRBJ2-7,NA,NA,TGCAGTGCTAGTCGTATATTAACCTACGAGCAGTACTTC,CSASRILTYEQYF
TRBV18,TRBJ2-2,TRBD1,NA,TGTGCCAGCTCACCATCCGGGCAGGGGGCGTCCACCGGGGAGCTGTTTTTT,CASSPSGQGASTGELFF
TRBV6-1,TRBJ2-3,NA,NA,TGTGCCAGCAGTGAAATGTCTAGCACAGATACGCAGTATTTT,CASSEMSSTDTQYF
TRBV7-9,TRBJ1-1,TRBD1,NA,TGTGCCAGCAGCCGTTTACTCGGACAGGGGAGGACTGAAGCTTTCTTT,CASSRLLGQGRTEAFF